This T cell receptor (beta chain) was observed in a study of technical replicates of blood from four donors (dated by TCRdb to 2016 to 2017). Libraries were made using the immunoSEQ multiplex PCR assay. TCRdb obtained this table from immuneACCESS and retained in-frame rearrangements with V and J assigned. These tables miss some clones; where compared with another copy, unresolved V genes account for less than half of the shortfall, and the remainder is unexplained. The sample contains over 70,000 clones, roughly 92% of them found a single time. The top ten clonotypes cover 0.41% of the sample. As encoded in the germline V gene, CDR1 is SGDLS while CDR2 is YYNGEE. After removal of 3 bases from V and 2 bases from J, the junction retains 9 bases not matched to a gene. From the cysteine up to the phenylalanine, the CDR3 has a length of 16 residues. The sequence is cut down to CDR3 DNA, 48 bases in frame from base 1.

Details on this clone: Its antigen specificity is not known. No much larger clone is present one base from it, and per-base qualities are unavailable.

The chain is made from TRBV9 and TRBJ1-2, and 8 bases in between align with TRBD1. Sequencing input: T cells isolated from PBMCs. The sequence came from a human donor in good health. The CDR3 reads CASSGGRTGYNYGYTF. The DNA sequence is given as TGTGCCAGCAGCGGAGGGCGGACAGGGTACAACTATGGCTACACCTTC.